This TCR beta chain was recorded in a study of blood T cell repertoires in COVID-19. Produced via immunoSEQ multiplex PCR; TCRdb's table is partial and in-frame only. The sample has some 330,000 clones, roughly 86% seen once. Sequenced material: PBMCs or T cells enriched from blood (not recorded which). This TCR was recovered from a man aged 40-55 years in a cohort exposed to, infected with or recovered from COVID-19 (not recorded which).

CDR3 nucleotides: TGTGCCTGGAGTCCTCCGGGGGGCCGCAATCAGCCCCAGCATTTT. Encoded protein: CAWSPPGGRNQPQHF. The V gene is TRBV30, the J gene TRBJ1-5; possibly TRBD1 for D (6 bases). The V gene lost 2 bases and the J gene lost 2 bases, with 13 bases spanning the gap. The CDR3 spans 15 residues. CDR1 and CDR2 (germline): GTSNPN, SVGIG (reference sequence).